Each of the 19 T cell receptor beta chains below was sequenced from the same sample in a study of OX40 agonist ivuxolimab in advanced cancers. The repertoire was sequenced with immunoSEQ multiplex PCR; TCRdb's copy has only in-frame clones and lacks some. The sample includes 50,000 or so clones, roughly 91% seen only once; the top ten take about 24%. Sample: CD4+ or CD8+ T cells sorted from blood, taken in a trial of the OX40 agonist ivuxolimab. The receptors shown here come from an adult with an advanced solid tumor such as melanoma, head and neck, liver or kidney cancer.

This clone has just a few counts. This chain links TRBV5-6 with TRBJ1-5; 8 bases are shared with TRBD1. The V and J ends lost 2 bases and 7 bases, in that order; junction bases with no gene match: 5. This CDR3 contains 14 residues. Germline V gives CDR1 SGHDT, CDR2 YYEEEE. The chain's CDR3 is CASSFSGGWQPQHF. CDR3 in DNA: TGTGCCAGCAGCTTCTCAGGGGGCTGGCAGCCCCAGCATTTT.

This sequence joins TRBV13 and TRBJ2-2, with 10 bases fitting TRBD2. Trimming took 2 bases from V and 5 from J; bases not matched to a gene: 2. CDR3 size: 15 residues. Germline V gene sequence: CDR1 PRHDT, CDR2 FYEKMQ (reference sequence). The CDR3 sequence is CASSLTTSGTGELFF. The CDR3 DNA reads TGTGCCAGCAGCTTAACGACTAGCGGGACCGGGGAGCTGTTTTTT.

This clone appeared a single time. CDR3 bases: TGTGCCAGCAGGACAGCGGAGGGGATCACCAATGAGCAGTTCTTC. Amino acid sequence: CASRTAEGITNEQFF. The V gene is TRBV6-5, the J gene TRBJ2-1, with TRBD2 as a possible D gene (6 bases). The germline CDR1 and CDR2 sequences are MNHEY and SVGAGI. V dropped 6 bases and J dropped 6 bases, with 18 bases sitting between them. The CDR3 is 15 residues long.

The V call is TRBV7-9, the J call TRBJ2-7, with D uncertain. V dropped 1 base and J dropped 4 bases, with 17 bases sitting between them. The CDR3 is 16 amino acids. The germline V gene has CDR1 SEHNR and CDR2 FQNEAQ (reference sequence). The CDR3 reads CASSLGAADRGYEQYF. The DNA of the CDR3 is TGTGCCAGCAGCTTAGGGGCCGCTGACCGTGGTTACGAGCAGTACTTC. The full variable domain, with the rest looked up from reference TRBV7-9 and TRBJ2-7, is DTGVSQNPRHKITKRGQNVTFRCDPISEHNRLYWYRQTLGQGPEFLTYFQNEAQLEKSRLLSDRFSAERPKGSFSTLEIQRTEQGDSAMYLCASSLGAADRGYEQYFGPGTRLTVT.

The chain combines TRBV6-1 with TRBJ2-7; D gene unclear. Trimming removed 6 bases from V and 5 bases from J, with 11 bases in between. The CDR3 consists of 12 residues. The germline gives CDR1 MNHNS, CDR2 SASEGT. The CDR3 bases are TGTGCCAGCAGCTCAAGGAGCGACGAGCAGTACTTC. It translates to CASSSRSDEQYF.

The chain combines TRBV29-1 with TRBJ1-1; 9 nucleotides agree with TRBD1. CDR3 length equals 12 residues. Germline trimming cut 6 bases from V and 10 bases from J; bases unmatched to any gene: 9. Germline V gene data show CDR1 as SQVTM and CDR2 as ANQGSEA. In DNA form, the CDR3 reads TGCAGCGTGCCGGGACAGGGCGTTGGAGCTTTCTTT. Translation gives CSVPGQGVGAFF.

The chain links TRBV4-2 to TRBJ2-5, with 11 bases identical to TRBD2. Germline values: CDR1 LGHNA, CDR2 YNFKEQ. The CDR3 is made up of 19 amino acids. The trim removed 0 bases at V and 5 bases at J, leaving 14 bases unmatched. The CDR3 DNA sequence: TGTGCCAGCAGCCAAGATGAGGGGCTAGCGGGAGGCTGGGAGGAGACCCAGTACTTC. This codes for CASSQDEGLAGGWEETQYF.

This sequence joins TRBV6-5 and TRBJ2-2, with D maybe TRBD2 (5 bases). Germline values: CDR1 MNHEY, CDR2 SVGAGI. The V end was cut by 3 bases, the J end by 3 bases, with 14 bases between. The CDR3 is 16 amino acids. This CDR3 reads CASSYIVGGDTGELFF. Written as DNA, the CDR3 is TGTGCCAGCAGTTATATAGTTGGAGGAGACACCGGGGAGCTGTTTTTT.

The chain recombines TRBV29-1 with TRBJ2-2, with 9 bases fitting TRBD2. Germline loops: CDR1 SQVTM, CDR2 ANQGSEA. Losses at the gene ends were 6 bases for V and 3 bases for J; bases not matched to a gene: 5. CDR3 size: 14 residues. The CDR3 coding sequence is TGCAGCGTCCTAGCGGGACCTTACACCGGGGAGCTGTTTTTT. Amino acids: CSVLAGPYTGELFF.

The chain recombines TRBV30 with TRBJ2-7; TRBD1 matches 7 bases. This CDR3 has 15 amino acids. Trimming took 2 bases from V and 4 from J; bases not matched to a gene: 11. Per germline, CDR1 GTSNPN and CDR2 SVGIG (reference sequence). The CDR3 loop is CAWSPGDRVMYEQYF. CDR3 sequence (DNA): TGTGCCTGGAGTCCAGGAGACAGGGTGATGTACGAGCAGTACTTC.

The chain uses TRBV7-3 and TRBJ2-1, with D unresolved. Trimming removed 7 bases at V and 8 bases at J, with 15 bases between. The CDR3 loop spans 13 amino acids. Germline CDR1 is SGHTA and CDR2 is FQGTGA. The CDR3 DNA reads as TGTGCCAGCACCCAAGAAGGATCGGATGAGCAGTTCTTC. This codes for CASTQEGSDEQFF.

The CDR3 protein is CASSKGGAMREAFF. The CDR3 DNA follows: TGTGCCAGCAGCAAAGGCGGAGCGATGAGGGAAGCTTTCTTT. This chain links TRBV21-1 with TRBJ1-1. TRBV21-1 is described as a pseudogene. This CDR3 region has 14 residues.

The chain has TRBV6-6 and TRBJ1-5, with TRBD1 matching 8 bases. The CDR3 is 16 residues long. V was clipped by 2 bases and J by 3 bases; unmatched bases: 6. Per germline, CDR1 MNHNY and CDR2 SVGAGI (reference sequence). The CDR3 sequence is CASSYPGQAINQPQHF. The CDR3, as DNA: TGTGCCAGCAGTTACCCGGGACAGGCAATCAATCAGCCCCAGCATTTT.

V gene TRBV11-3 combines with J gene TRBJ2-2; 10 bases fit TRBD1. CDR1 SGHNT and CDR2 YENEEA come from the germline V gene. The CDR3 extends over 18 amino acids. Unmatched junction bases numbered 16, after V lost 5 bases and J lost 7 bases. DNA for the CDR3: TGTGCCAGCAGCCCTCCCGGGACAGGGGTTGAATTTGACGGGGAGCTGTTTTTT. This codes for CASSPPGTGVEFDGELFF.

The rearrangement uses TRBV25-1 and TRBJ1-2, with 10 bases aligning to TRBD1. The CDR3 is 13 amino acids. V shed 8 bases, J shed 5 bases, and the junction held 5 bases outside the gene matches. Germline-derived CDR1 and CDR2 are MGHDK and SYGVNS. The chain's CDR3 is CASGGTGAYGYTF. CDR3 bases: TGTGCCAGCGGCGGGACAGGGGCTTATGGCTACACCTTC.

The genes are TRBV4-3 and TRBJ2-4, with 7 bases matching TRBD2. The V segment lost 2 bases and the J segment 0 bases; nucleotides outside the gene matches: 10. The CDR3 is 18 amino acids. Germline V CDR1 and CDR2: LGHNA, YSLEER. CDR3 sequence (DNA): TGCGCCAGCAGCCAAAGCTCGGGACTACTCCTAGCCAAAAACATTCAGTACTTC. This encodes CASSQSSGLLLAKNIQYF.

The rearrangement links TRBV7-8 to TRBJ2-2; a weak D match, TRBD2 (5 bases). V was trimmed by 1 base and J by 6 bases, leaving 6 bases between them. The CDR3 spans 13 residues. CDR1 and CDR2 (germline): SGHVS, FQNEAQ. CDR3 nucleotide sequence: TGTGCCAGCAGCTTAGGAGGGTCCGGGGAGCTGTTTTTT. This codes for CASSLGGSGELFF.

The gene calls are TRBV7-6 and TRBJ2-5; 11 bases fit TRBD2. The CDR3 runs 20 residues. V lost 5 bases to trimming and J lost 1 base; unmatched junction nucleotides: 18. CDR1 SGHVS and CDR2 FNYEAQ come from the germline V gene. The DNA for the CDR3 is TGTGCCAGCAGCCCTAGGTCATGGGGGGGACTAGCGGCAAGCCAAGAGACCCAGTACTTC. Translation: CASSPRSWGGLAASQETQYF.

The chain uses TRBV5-6 and TRBJ2-5, with D possibly TRBD1 on 6 matching bases. With 4 bases removed from V and 3 bases from J, the gap between germline ends came to 13 bases. The CDR3 is made up of 14 amino acids. Germline V lookup: CDR1 SGHDT, CDR2 YYEEEE. The CDR3: CASSARTVEETQYF. CDR3 coding DNA: TGTGCCAGCAGCGCCAGGACAGTAGAAGAGACCCAGTACTTC.